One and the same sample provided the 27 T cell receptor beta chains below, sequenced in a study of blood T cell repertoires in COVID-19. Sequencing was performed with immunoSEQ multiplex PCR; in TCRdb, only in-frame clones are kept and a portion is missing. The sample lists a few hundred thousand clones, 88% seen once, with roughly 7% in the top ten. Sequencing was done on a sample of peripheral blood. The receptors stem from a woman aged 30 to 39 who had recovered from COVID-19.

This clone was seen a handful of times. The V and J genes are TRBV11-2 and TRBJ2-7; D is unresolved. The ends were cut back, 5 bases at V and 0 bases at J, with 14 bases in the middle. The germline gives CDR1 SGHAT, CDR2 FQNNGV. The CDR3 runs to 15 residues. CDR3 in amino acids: CASSQTDLSSYEQYF. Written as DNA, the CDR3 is TGTGCCAGCAGCCAAACAGATTTAAGCTCCTACGAGCAGTACTTC.

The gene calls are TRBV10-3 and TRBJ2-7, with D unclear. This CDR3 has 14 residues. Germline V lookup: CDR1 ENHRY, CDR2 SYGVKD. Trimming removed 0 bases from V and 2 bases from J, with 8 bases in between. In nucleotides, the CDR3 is TGTGCCATCAGTGAGTCTGTCAGGACCTACGAGCAGTACTTC. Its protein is CAISESVRTYEQYF.

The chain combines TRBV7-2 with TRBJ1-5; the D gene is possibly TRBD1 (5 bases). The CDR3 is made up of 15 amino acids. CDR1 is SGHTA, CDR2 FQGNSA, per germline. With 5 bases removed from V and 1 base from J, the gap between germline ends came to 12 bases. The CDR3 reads CASSTIPGSNQPQHF. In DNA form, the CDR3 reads TGTGCCAGCAGCACTATTCCAGGGAGCAATCAGCCCCAGCATTTT.

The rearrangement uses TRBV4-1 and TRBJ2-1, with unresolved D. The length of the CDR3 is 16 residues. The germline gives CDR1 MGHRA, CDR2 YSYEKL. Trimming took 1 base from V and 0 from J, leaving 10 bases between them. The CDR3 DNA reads TGCGCCAGCAGCCAAGCAGGCGTGAGCTCCTACAATGAGCAGTTCTTC. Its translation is CASSQAGVSSYNEQFF.

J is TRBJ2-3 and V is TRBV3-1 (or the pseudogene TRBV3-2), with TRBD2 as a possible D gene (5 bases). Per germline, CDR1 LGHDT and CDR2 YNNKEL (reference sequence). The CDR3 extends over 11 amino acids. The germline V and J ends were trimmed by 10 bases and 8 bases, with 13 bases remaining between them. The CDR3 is CAILRGGTQYF. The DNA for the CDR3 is TGTGCCATCCTCCGGGGTGGTACGCAGTATTTT.

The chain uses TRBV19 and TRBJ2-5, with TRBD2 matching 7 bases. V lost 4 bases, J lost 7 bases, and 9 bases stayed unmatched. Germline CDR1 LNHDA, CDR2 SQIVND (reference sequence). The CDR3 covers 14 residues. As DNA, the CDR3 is TGTGCCAGTAGTACCCGGACTAGAACGGGGACCCAGTACTTC. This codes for CASSTRTRTGTQYF.

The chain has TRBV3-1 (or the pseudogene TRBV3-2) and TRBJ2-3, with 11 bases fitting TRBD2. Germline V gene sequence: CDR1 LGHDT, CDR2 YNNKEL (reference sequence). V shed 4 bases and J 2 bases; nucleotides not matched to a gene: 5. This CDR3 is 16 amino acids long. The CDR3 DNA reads TGTGCCAGCAGCCGCTTAGCGGGGGGGATCACAGATACGCAGTATTTT. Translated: CASSRLAGGITDTQYF.

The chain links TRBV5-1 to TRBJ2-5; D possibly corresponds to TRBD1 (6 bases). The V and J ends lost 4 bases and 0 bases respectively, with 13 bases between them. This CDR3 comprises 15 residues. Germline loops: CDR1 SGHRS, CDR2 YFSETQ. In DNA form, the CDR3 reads TGCGCCAGCAGCCCCGGGACAACGTACCAAGAGACCCAGTACTTC. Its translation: CASSPGTTYQETQYF.

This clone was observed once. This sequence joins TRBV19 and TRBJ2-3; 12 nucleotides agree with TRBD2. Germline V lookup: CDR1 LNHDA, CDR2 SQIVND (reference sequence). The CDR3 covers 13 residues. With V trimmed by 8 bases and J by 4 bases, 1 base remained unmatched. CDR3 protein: CASSSGGADTQYF. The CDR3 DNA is TGTGCCAGTTCTAGCGGGGGGGCAGATACGCAGTATTTT. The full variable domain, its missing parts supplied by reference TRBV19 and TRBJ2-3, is DGGITQSPKYLFRKEGQNVTLSCEQNLNHDAMYWYRQDPGQGLRLIYYSQIVNDFQKGDIAEGYSVSREKKESFPLTVTSAQKNPTAFYLCASSSGGADTQYFGPGTRLTVL.

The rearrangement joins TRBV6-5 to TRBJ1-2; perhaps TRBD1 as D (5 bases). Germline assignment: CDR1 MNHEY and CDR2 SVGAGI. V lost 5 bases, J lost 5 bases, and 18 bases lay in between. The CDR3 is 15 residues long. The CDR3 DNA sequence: TGTGCCAGCAGTCCTTCATTAGGGGAACCGTATGGCTACACCTTC. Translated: CASSPSLGEPYGYTF.

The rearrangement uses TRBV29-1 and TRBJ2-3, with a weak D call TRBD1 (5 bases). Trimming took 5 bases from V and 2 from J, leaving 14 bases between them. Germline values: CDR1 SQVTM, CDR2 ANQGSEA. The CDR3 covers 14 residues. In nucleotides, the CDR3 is TGCAGCGTTAGCCGAGACAGAAACACAGATACGCAGTATTTT. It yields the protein CSVSRDRNTDTQYF.

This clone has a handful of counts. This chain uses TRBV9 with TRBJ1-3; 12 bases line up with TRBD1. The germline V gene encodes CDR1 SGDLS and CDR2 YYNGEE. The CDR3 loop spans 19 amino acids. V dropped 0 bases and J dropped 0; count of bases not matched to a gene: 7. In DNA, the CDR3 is TGTGCCAGCAGCGTAGGGGTGGGGACAGGGGGCTACTCTGGAAACACCATATATTTT. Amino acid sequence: CASSVGVGTGGYSGNTIYF.

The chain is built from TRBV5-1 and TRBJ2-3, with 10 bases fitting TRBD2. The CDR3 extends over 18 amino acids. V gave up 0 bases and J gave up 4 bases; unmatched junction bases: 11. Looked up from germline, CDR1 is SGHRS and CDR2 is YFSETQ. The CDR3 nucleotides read TGCGCCAGCAGCTTGGGGCTAGCGGGGGACTCGGGGTCAGATACGCAGTATTTT. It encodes CASSLGLAGDSGSDTQYF. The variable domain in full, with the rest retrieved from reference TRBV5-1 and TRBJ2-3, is KAGVTQTPRYLIKTRGQQVTLSCSPISGHRSVSWYQQTPGQGLQFLFEYFSETQRNKGNFPGRFSGRQFSNSRSEMNVSTLELGDSALYLCASSLGLAGDSGSDTQYFGPGTRLTVL.

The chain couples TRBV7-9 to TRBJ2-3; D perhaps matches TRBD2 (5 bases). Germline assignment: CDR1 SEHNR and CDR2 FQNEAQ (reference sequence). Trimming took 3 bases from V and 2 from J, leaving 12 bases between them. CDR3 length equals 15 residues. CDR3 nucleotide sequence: TGTGCCAGCAGCTTTATCGGAGGAGACACAGATACGCAGTATTTT. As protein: CASSFIGGDTDTQYF.

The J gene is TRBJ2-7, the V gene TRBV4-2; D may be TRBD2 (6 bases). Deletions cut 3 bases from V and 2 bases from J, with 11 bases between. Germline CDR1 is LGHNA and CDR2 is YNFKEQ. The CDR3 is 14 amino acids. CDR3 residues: CASSQSGGTYEQYF. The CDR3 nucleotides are TGTGCCAGCAGCCAGTCCGGGGGTACCTACGAGCAGTACTTC.

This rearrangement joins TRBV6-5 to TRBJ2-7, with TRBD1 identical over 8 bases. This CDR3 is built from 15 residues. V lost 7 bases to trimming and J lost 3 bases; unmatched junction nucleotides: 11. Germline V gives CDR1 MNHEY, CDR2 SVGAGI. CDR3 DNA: TGTGCCAGCACCCCTGACAGGGGCACCGTCTACGAGCAGTACTTC. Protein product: CASTPDRGTVYEQYF.

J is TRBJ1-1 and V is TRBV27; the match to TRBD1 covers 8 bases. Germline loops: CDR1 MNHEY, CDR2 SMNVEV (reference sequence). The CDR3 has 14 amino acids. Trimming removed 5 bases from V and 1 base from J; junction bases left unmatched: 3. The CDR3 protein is CASSQQGGNTEAFF. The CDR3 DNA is TGTGCCAGCAGTCAACAGGGGGGGAACACTGAAGCTTTCTTT.

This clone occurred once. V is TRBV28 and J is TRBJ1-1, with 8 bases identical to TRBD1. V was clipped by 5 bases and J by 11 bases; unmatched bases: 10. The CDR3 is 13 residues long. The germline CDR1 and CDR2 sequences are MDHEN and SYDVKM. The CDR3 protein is CASSADRGVEAFF. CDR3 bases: TGTGCCAGCAGTGCCGACAGGGGCGTTGAGGCTTTCTTT. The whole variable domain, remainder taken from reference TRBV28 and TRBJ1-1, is DVKVTQSSRYLVKRTGEKVFLECVQDMDHENMFWYRQDPGLGLRLIYFSYDVKMKEKGDIPEGYSVSREKKERFSLILESASTNQTSMYLCASSADRGVEAFFGQGTRLTVV.

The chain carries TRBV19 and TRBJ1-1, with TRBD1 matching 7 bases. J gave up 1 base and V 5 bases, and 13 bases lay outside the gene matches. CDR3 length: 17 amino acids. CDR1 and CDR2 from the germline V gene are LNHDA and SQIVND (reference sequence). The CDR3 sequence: CASSDSRTTGKNTEAFF. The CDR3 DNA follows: TGTGCCAGTAGTGACTCTCGAACGACAGGGAAGAACACTGAAGCTTTCTTT. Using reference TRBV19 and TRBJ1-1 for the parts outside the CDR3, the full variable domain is DGGITQSPKYLFRKEGQNVTLSCEQNLNHDAMYWYRQDPGQGLRLIYYSQIVNDFQKGDIAEGYSVSREKKESFPLTVTSAQKNPTAFYLCASSDSRTTGKNTEAFFGQGTRLTVV.

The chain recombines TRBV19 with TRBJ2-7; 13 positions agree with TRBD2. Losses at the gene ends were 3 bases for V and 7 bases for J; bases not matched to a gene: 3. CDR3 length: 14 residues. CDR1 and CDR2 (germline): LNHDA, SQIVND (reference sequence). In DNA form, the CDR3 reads TGTGCCAGTAGTATTGGGGGACTAGCGGGGGAGCAGTACTTC. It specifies CASSIGGLAGEQYF. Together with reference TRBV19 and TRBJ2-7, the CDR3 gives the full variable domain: DGGITQSPKYLFRKEGQNVTLSCEQNLNHDAMYWYRQDPGQGLRLIYYSQIVNDFQKGDIAEGYSVSREKKESFPLTVTSAQKNPTAFYLCASSIGGLAGEQYFGPGTRLTVT.

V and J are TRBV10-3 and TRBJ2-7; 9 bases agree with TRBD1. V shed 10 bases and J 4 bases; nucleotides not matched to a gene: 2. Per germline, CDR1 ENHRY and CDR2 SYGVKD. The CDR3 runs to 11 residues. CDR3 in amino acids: CATGQGYEQYF. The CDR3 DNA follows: TGTGCCACGGGACAGGGTTACGAGCAGTACTTC.

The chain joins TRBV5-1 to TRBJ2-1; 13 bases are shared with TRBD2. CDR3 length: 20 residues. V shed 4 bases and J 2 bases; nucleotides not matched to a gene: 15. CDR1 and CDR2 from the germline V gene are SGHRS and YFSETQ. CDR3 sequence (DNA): TGCGCCAGCAGCGGCAGGACTAGCGGGGGTCCTAGGTCGACCTACAATGAGCAGTTCTTC. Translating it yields CASSGRTSGGPRSTYNEQFF.

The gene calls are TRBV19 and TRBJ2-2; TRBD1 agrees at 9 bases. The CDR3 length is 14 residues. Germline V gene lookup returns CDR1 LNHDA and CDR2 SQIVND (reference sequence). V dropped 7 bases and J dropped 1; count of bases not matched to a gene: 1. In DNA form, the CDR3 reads TGTGCCAGTACGGGACAGGGGAACACCGGGGAGCTGTTTTTT. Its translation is CASTGQGNTGELFF. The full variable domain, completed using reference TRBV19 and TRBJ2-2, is DGGITQSPKYLFRKEGQNVTLSCEQNLNHDAMYWYRQDPGQGLRLIYYSQIVNDFQKGDIAEGYSVSREKKESFPLTVTSAQKNPTAFYLCASTGQGNTGELFFGEGSRLTVL.

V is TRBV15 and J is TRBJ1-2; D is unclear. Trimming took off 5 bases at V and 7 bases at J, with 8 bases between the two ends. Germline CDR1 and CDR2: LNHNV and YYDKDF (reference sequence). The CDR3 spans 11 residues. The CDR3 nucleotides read TGTGCCACCAGCGCCTCGGGTGGCTACACCTTC. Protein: CATSASGGYTF.

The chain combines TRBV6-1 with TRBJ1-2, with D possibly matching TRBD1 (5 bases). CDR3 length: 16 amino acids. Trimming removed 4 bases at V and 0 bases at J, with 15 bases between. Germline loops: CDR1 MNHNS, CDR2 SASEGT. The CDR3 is CASSGYSGPTNYGYTF. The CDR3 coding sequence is TGTGCCAGCAGTGGATACTCAGGGCCTACTAACTATGGCTACACCTTC.

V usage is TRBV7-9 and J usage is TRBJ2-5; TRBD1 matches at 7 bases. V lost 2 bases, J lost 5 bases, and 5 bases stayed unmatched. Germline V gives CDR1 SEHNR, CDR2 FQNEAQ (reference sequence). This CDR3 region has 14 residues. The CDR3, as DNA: TGTGCCAGCAGCTTAACAGGGGCAGGGGAGACCCAGTACTTC. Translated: CASSLTGAGETQYF.

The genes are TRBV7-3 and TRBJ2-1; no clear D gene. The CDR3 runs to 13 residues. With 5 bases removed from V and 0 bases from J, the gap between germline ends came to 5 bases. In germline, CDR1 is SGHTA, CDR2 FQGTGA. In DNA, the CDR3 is TGTGCCAGCAGCCTCAGCTCCTACAATGAGCAGTTCTTC. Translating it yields CASSLSSYNEQFF.